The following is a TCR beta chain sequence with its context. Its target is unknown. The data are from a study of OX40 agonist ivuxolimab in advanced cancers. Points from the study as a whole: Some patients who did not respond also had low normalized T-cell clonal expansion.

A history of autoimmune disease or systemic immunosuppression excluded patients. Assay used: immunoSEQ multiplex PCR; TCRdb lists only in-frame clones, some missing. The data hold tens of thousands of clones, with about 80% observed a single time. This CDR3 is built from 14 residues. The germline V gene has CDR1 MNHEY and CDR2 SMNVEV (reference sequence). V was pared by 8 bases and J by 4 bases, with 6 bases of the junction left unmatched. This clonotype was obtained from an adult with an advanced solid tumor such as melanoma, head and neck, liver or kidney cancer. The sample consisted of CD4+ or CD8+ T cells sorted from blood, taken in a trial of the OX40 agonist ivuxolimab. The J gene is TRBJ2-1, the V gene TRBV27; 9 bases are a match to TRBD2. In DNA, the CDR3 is TGTGCCAGCGGCAGCGGGGGGCCTTACAATGAGCAGTTCTTC. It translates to CASGSGGPYNEQFF.